A single sample gave rise to the 32 T cell receptor beta chains below, sequenced in a study of shared clonotypes between healthy human individuals. The data were produced by immunoSEQ multiplex PCR, yet TCRdb's version contains in-frame clones alone and is incomplete. The sample has some 680,000 clones, roughly 73% seen once. Sequenced material: memory CD4+ T cells sorted from blood. Subset: CD45RA-negative fraction. The receptors were gathered from a woman aged 25 to 39 in good health.

The gene calls are TRBV6-5 and TRBJ1-5, with D tentatively TRBD1 (6 bases). Trimming removed 5 bases at V and 5 bases at J, with 10 bases between. This CDR3 contains 13 residues. Germline CDR1 and CDR2: MNHEY and SVGAGI. The CDR3 coding sequence is TGTGCCAGCAGTCGCTACAGGGATCAGCCCCAGCATTTT. The encoded protein is CASSRYRDQPQHF.

This clone appeared a single time. This chain joins TRBV7-9 and TRBJ2-3, with a possible D match to TRBD1 (6 bases). The CDR3 loop spans 15 amino acids. The V end lost 1 base, the J end lost 0 bases, and 8 bases lay between the germline ends. Germline CDR1 and CDR2: SEHNR and FQNEAQ (reference sequence). The CDR3 region has the DNA TGTGCCAGCAGCTTAGGGACAGCTAGCACAGATACGCAGTATTTT. Translating gives CASSLGTASTDTQYF.

The chain recombines TRBV5-1 with TRBJ2-6; no clear D. The germline V gene has CDR1 SGHRS and CDR2 YFSETQ. The CDR3 totals 15 residues. The V end lost 4 bases, the J end lost 2 bases, and 10 bases lay between the germline ends. As DNA, the CDR3 is TGCGCCAGCAGCCTTATGACGGCTGGGGCCAACGTCCTGACTTTC. This gives the protein CASSLMTAGANVLTF.

The chain employs TRBV29-1 and TRBJ1-4, with no clear D. The CDR3 runs 13 residues. The V end was cut by 7 bases, the J end by 4 bases, with 13 bases between. Germline CDR1 is SQVTM and CDR2 is ANQGSEA. CDR3 nucleotide sequence: TGCAGCGCTTGGCACAGCGATAATGAAAAACTGTTTTTT. As protein: CSAWHSDNEKLFF. Variable domain in full (rest from reference TRBV29-1 and TRBJ1-4): SAVISQKPSRDICQRGTSLTIQCQVDSQVTMMFWYRQQPGQSLTLIATANQGSEATYESGFVIDKFPISRPNLTFSTLTVSNMSPEDSSIYLCSAWHSDNEKLFFGSGTQLSVL.

This clone was counted only a few times. Different DNA sequences within this sample yield the same CDR3. The V gene is TRBV7-2, the J gene TRBJ2-5; D call uncertain. This CDR3 contains 12 residues. With 1 base removed from V and 4 bases from J, the gap between germline ends came to 4 bases. Germline-derived CDR1 and CDR2 are SGHTA and FQGNSA. CDR3 amino acids: CASSLGRETQYF. CDR3 DNA: TGTGCCAGCAGCTTAGGTCGAGAGACCCAGTACTTC.

The rearrangement uses TRBV5-6 and TRBJ2-7, with D maybe TRBD1 (5 bases). Trimming pared 0 bases from V and 7 bases from J, leaving 14 bases between. Looked up from germline, CDR1 is SGHDT and CDR2 is YYEEEE. This CDR3 spans 14 amino acids. The CDR3 here is CASSLVDSPSEQYF. The DNA of the CDR3 is TGTGCCAGCAGCTTGGTCGACAGCCCTTCTGAGCAGTACTTC.

V is TRBV4-1 and J is TRBJ2-3; D is uncertain. V lost 1 base to trimming and J lost 4 bases, with 9 bases between them. Germline V CDR1 and CDR2: MGHRA, YSYEKL. The CDR3 is made up of 14 amino acids. CDR3 bases: TGCGCCAGCAGCCAAGTGTGGTGGGCAGATACGCAGTATTTT. Its translation: CASSQVWWADTQYF.

The chain combines TRBV5-5 with TRBJ2-3; TRBD2 might be the D (6 bases). The germline CDR1 and CDR2 sequences are SGHKS and YYEKEE (reference sequence). The ends were cut back, 2 bases at V and 5 bases at J, with 18 bases in the middle. This CDR3 comprises 16 residues. The DNA of the CDR3 is TGTGCCAGCAGCTTCCTGGGCGGGATGCCACGAGATACGCAGTATTTT. This translates into CASSFLGGMPRDTQYF.

This chain connects TRBV28 to TRBJ2-1; TRBD2 is a possible D gene (5 bases). Trimming stripped 6 bases from V and 5 bases from J, with 17 bases between. CDR3 length: 15 residues. The germline V gene has CDR1 MDHEN and CDR2 SYDVKM. This CDR3 reads CASRRERLVDNEQFF. In DNA form, the CDR3 reads TGTGCCAGCAGGCGAGAGCGGCTAGTCGACAATGAGCAGTTCTTC. Full variable domain (outside the CDR3, taken from reference TRBV28 and TRBJ2-1): DVKVTQSSRYLVKRTGEKVFLECVQDMDHENMFWYRQDPGLGLRLIYFSYDVKMKEKGDIPEGYSVSREKKERFSLILESASTNQTSMYLCASRRERLVDNEQFFGPGTRLTVL.

The chain combines TRBV25-1 with TRBJ1-1; 7 bases are a match to TRBD1. V lost 4 bases and J lost 6; bases outside the gene matches: 8. The CDR3 length is 14 residues. The germline gives CDR1 MGHDK, CDR2 SYGVNS. The CDR3 here is CASSGSGGPAEAFF. The CDR3 DNA follows: TGTGCCAGCAGTGGGTCAGGGGGGCCGGCTGAAGCTTTCTTT.

This chain uses TRBV6-5 with TRBJ2-5; 8 nucleotides line up with TRBD1. The CDR3 is 15 amino acids. The germline V gene encodes CDR1 MNHEY and CDR2 SVGAGI. V was pared by 5 bases and J by 5 bases, with 10 bases of the junction left unmatched. The CDR3 coding sequence is TGTGCCAGCAGTCTCAGGACAGGGAATGTGGAGACCCAGTACTTC. Translation gives CASSLRTGNVETQYF.

This clone came up a few times. The J gene is TRBJ1-1, the V gene TRBV5-1; 7 bases align to TRBD1. The germline V gene encodes CDR1 SGHRS and CDR2 YFSETQ. After removal of 4 bases from V and 1 base from J, the junction contained 10 bases not matched to a gene. The CDR3 runs to 16 residues. This CDR3 is CASSPVGTAGNTEAFF. The CDR3 DNA follows: TGCGCCAGCAGCCCGGTAGGGACAGCTGGGAACACTGAAGCTTTCTTT. The full variable domain, completed using reference TRBV5-1 and TRBJ1-1, is KAGVTQTPRYLIKTRGQQVTLSCSPISGHRSVSWYQQTPGQGLQFLFEYFSETQRNKGNFPGRFSGRQFSNSRSEMNVSTLELGDSALYLCASSPVGTAGNTEAFFGQGTRLTVV.

V and J are TRBV5-1 and TRBJ2-3, with 7 positions matching TRBD1. CDR3 length: 15 amino acids. Germline V gene sequence: CDR1 SGHRS, CDR2 YFSETQ. The junction had 6 bases not matched to a gene; V was cut back by 1 base and J by 4 bases. CDR3 sequence reads: CASSLTGVSSDTQYF. The CDR3 nucleotides are TGCGCCAGCAGCTTGACAGGGGTTTCGTCAGATACGCAGTATTTT. Combining the CDR3 with reference TRBV5-1 and TRBJ2-3 gives the whole variable domain KAGVTQTPRYLIKTRGQQVTLSCSPISGHRSVSWYQQTPGQGLQFLFEYFSETQRNKGNFPGRFSGRQFSNSRSEMNVSTLELGDSALYLCASSLTGVSSDTQYFGPGTRLTVL.

This clone was recorded only once. The V call is TRBV5-1, the J call TRBJ1-4; perhaps TRBD1 as D (6 bases). Germline CDR1 SGHRS, CDR2 YFSETQ. This CDR3 has 15 amino acids. Trimming took off 4 bases at V and 7 bases at J, with 17 bases between the two ends. The CDR3 reads CASSPQNTGSEKLFF. CDR3 nucleotides: TGCGCCAGCAGCCCCCAAAATACAGGGAGTGAAAAACTGTTTTTT.

The chain employs TRBV27 and TRBJ1-5, with 7 bases lining up with TRBD1. Germline CDR1 reads MNHEY; CDR2 reads SMNVEV (reference sequence). The CDR3 is made up of 21 amino acids. V was pared by 4 bases and J by 6 bases, with 27 bases of the junction left unmatched. The CDR3 DNA reads as TGTGCCAGCAGTTCCATACCCCCTTGGACAGGCCCACGCCCGTACGCTCAGCCCCAGCATTTT. Translating it yields CASSSIPPWTGPRPYAQPQHF.

In regard to this clone: Different DNA sequences within this sample yield the same CDR3. The CDR3 DNA reads as TGTGCCAGCAGGAGGGAGGGGAACACTGAAGCTTTCTTT. Protein: CASRREGNTEAFF. The chain carries TRBV2 and TRBJ1-1; D uncertain. The CDR3 runs 13 residues. The V end lost 6 bases, the J end lost 1 base, and 9 bases lay between the germline ends. Per the germline V gene, CDR1 is SNHLY and CDR2 is FYNNEI.

The chain uses TRBV6-1 and TRBJ1-2; D not certain. The germline V gene has CDR1 MNHNS and CDR2 SASEGT. The CDR3 has 13 residues. V was shortened by 6 bases and J by 0 bases, with 8 bases between the two germline ends. In DNA, the CDR3 is TGTGCCAGCAGCCCAACAGCTAACTATGGCTACACCTTC. Its protein product is CASSPTANYGYTF.

This chain connects TRBV2 to TRBJ2-1, with TRBD1 as a possible D gene (5 bases). Germline-derived CDR1 and CDR2 are SNHLY and FYNNEI. V shed 7 bases and J shed 3 bases, with 10 bases lying between them. The CDR3 spans 13 residues. The CDR3 is CASNQDSYNEQFF. CDR3 DNA sequence: TGTGCCAGCAACCAAGACAGCTACAATGAGCAGTTCTTC.

This sequence joins TRBV28 and TRBJ1-1, with 9 bases lining up with TRBD1. The germline CDR1 and CDR2 sequences are MDHEN and SYDVKM. Trimming at V came to 6 bases and at J to 0 bases, leaving 5 bases not matched to a gene. The CDR3 contains 15 residues. The CDR3 loop is CASSWGQGLNTEAFF. DNA for the CDR3: TGTGCCAGCAGCTGGGGACAGGGCCTGAACACTGAAGCTTTCTTT. Looking up the rest from reference TRBV28 and TRBJ1-1 gives the full variable domain: DVKVTQSSRYLVKRTGEKVFLECVQDMDHENMFWYRQDPGLGLRLIYFSYDVKMKEKGDIPEGYSVSREKKERFSLILESASTNQTSMYLCASSWGQGLNTEAFFGQGTRLTVV.

The chain combines TRBV7-9 with TRBJ1-2; perhaps TRBD1 as D (6 bases). The germline gives CDR1 SEHNR, CDR2 FQNEAQ (reference sequence). V was trimmed by 11 bases and J by 8 bases, leaving 27 bases between them. The CDR3 loop spans 15 amino acids. The CDR3 loop reads CASGEMSGKLGGYTF. CDR3 DNA sequence: TGTGCCTCAGGGGAGATGTCGGGGAAGCTGGGAGGCTACACCTTC. Full variable domain (remainder filled in from reference TRBV7-9 and TRBJ1-2): DTGVSQNPRHKITKRGQNVTFRCDPISEHNRLYWYRQTLGQGPEFLTYFQNEAQLEKSRLLSDRFSAERPKGSFSTLEIQRTEQGDSAMYLCASGEMSGKLGGYTFGSGTRLTVV.

V and J are TRBV28 and TRBJ2-2, with 8 bases aligning to TRBD2. The V gene end was trimmed by 5 bases and the J gene end by 5 bases; junction bases not matched to a gene: 7. Per germline, CDR1 MDHEN and CDR2 SYDVKM. The CDR3 has 15 amino acids. CDR3: CASSIAGTRTGELFF. The DNA of the CDR3 is TGTGCCAGCAGTATTGCCGGGACTAGAACCGGGGAGCTGTTTTTT.

This clone was observed a few times. This rearrangement joins TRBV5-1 to TRBJ1-2; TRBD1 might be the D (5 bases). Trimming took off 5 bases at V and 0 bases at J, with 14 bases between the two ends. CDR3 length equals 15 residues. Per the germline V gene, CDR1 is SGHRS and CDR2 is YFSETQ. For the CDR3, the DNA is TGCGCCAGCAGTTTTCAAGGGGACCCTAACTATGGCTACACCTTC. Protein sequence: CASSFQGDPNYGYTF.

This clone was found once. V usage is TRBV5-1 and J usage is TRBJ2-5, with 9 bases lining up with TRBD2. This CDR3 spans 16 amino acids. CDR1 is SGHRS, CDR2 YFSETQ, per germline. J gave up 1 base and V 0 bases, and 4 bases lay outside the gene matches. CDR3 region: CASSLAVAGAQETQYF. CDR3 DNA sequence: TGCGCCAGCAGCTTGGCGGTAGCGGGAGCCCAAGAGACCCAGTACTTC.

This clone appeared many times. V is TRBV7-3 and J is TRBJ2-6; D is unclear. CDR3 length equals 17 residues. The V end lost 6 bases, the J end lost 11 bases, and 26 bases lay between the germline ends. From germline, CDR1 is SGHTA and CDR2 FQGTGA. CDR3 coding DNA: TGTGCCAGCAGTTGGACCGGAACAGCTCAGAGCGCACACGTCCTGACTTTC. This encodes CASSWTGTAQSAHVLTF.

The chain combines TRBV7-9 with TRBJ1-2; D remains ambiguous. V was shortened by 5 bases and J by 5 bases, with 6 bases between the two germline ends. CDR1 is SEHNR and CDR2 is FQNEAQ in the germline V gene (reference sequence). The CDR3 is made up of 11 amino acids. The CDR3 loop is CASSAVYGYTF. CDR3 coding DNA: TGTGCCAGCAGCGCAGTTTATGGCTACACCTTC.

This clone was detected many times. The gene calls are TRBV27 and TRBJ2-3, with TRBD1 as a possible D gene (5 bases). The CDR3 loop spans 16 amino acids. V lost 2 bases, J lost 2 bases, and 14 bases lay in between. CDR1 and CDR2 (germline): MNHEY, SMNVEV (reference sequence). The CDR3 nucleotides are TGTGCCAGCAGTTTAAAGGGGCTCGTAACCACAGATACGCAGTATTTT. As protein: CASSLKGLVTTDTQYF.

This clone was recorded a few times. This rearrangement joins TRBV19 to TRBJ2-7; TRBD1 or TRBD2 may be the D gene (6 bases each). Germline loops: CDR1 LNHDA, CDR2 SQIVND (reference sequence). The CDR3 runs 13 residues. V dropped 2 bases and J dropped 5 bases, with 10 bases sitting between them. The CDR3 region is CASSIPGANEQYF. The CDR3 DNA reads as TGTGCCAGTAGTATACCGGGGGCGAACGAGCAGTACTTC.

The V call is TRBV2, the J call TRBJ1-1; perhaps TRBD1 as D (5 bases). The V gene lost 8 bases and the J gene lost 0 bases, with 13 bases spanning the gap. The CDR3 covers 14 residues. In germline, CDR1 is SNHLY, CDR2 FYNNEI. The CDR3 here is CASRTGYMNTEAFF. CDR3 coding DNA: TGTGCCAGCCGTACAGGATACATGAACACTGAAGCTTTCTTT.

The V and J genes are TRBV5-1 and TRBJ1-1; 7 nucleotides align to TRBD1. Germline V CDR1 and CDR2: SGHRS, YFSETQ. The V gene end was trimmed by 0 bases and the J gene end by 3 bases; junction bases not matched to a gene: 11. The CDR3 sequence is 17 residues long. The CDR3 here is CASSLVGGGQLHTEAFF. CDR3 DNA: TGCGCCAGCAGCTTGGTTGGAGGGGGACAGCTTCACACTGAAGCTTTCTTT.

The chain is built from TRBV29-1 and TRBJ1-1; perhaps TRBD1 as D (5 bases). V was cut by 8 bases and J by 2 bases, with 15 bases left in between. The CDR3 is made up of 13 amino acids. Germline V lookup: CDR1 SQVTM, CDR2 ANQGSEA. CDR3 loop: CSLKEGPNTEAFF. CDR3 nucleotides: TGCAGCTTGAAGGAGGGGCCCAACACTGAAGCTTTCTTT.

This sequence joins TRBV7-9 and TRBJ1-2; unclear D gene. This CDR3 is built from 14 residues. The V gene's germline CDR1 is SEHNR and CDR2 FQNEAQ (reference sequence). V was shortened by 1 base and J by 8 bases, with 14 bases between the two germline ends. The CDR3 region is CASSLDSGFGGYTF. The DNA for the CDR3 is TGTGCCAGCAGCTTAGATAGCGGGTTTGGCGGCTACACCTTC.

The chain links TRBV7-8 to TRBJ2-7, with 14 bases fitting TRBD2. Germline trimming cut 5 bases from V and 2 bases from J; bases unmatched to any gene: 8. CDR1 is SGHVS, CDR2 FQNEAQ, per germline. The CDR3 runs 17 residues. The CDR3 DNA reads as TGTGCCAGCAGCCGCCGGGGACTAGCGGGAGACCCCTACGAGCAGTACTTC. This sequence encodes CASSRRGLAGDPYEQYF.